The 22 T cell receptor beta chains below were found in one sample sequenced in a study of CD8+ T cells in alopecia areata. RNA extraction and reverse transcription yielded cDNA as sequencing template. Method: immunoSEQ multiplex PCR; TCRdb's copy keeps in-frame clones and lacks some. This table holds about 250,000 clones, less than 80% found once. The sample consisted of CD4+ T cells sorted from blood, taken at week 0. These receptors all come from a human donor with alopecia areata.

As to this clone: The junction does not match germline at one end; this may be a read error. The CDR3 DNA reads TGCGCCAGCAGCCAAGATTGGTCGGAGCGGCCCGTCTTT. It encodes CASSQDWSERPVF. The gene calls are TRBV4-3 and TRBJ1-1; D uncertain. The CDR3 contains 13 residues. CDR1 is LGHNA and CDR2 is YSLEER in the germline V gene.

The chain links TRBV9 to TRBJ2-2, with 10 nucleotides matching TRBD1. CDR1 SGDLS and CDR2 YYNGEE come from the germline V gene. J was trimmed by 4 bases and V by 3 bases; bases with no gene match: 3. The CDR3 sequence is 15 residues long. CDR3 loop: CASSAGTGATGELFF. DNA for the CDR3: TGTGCCAGCAGCGCCGGGACAGGGGCCACCGGGGAGCTGTTTTTT. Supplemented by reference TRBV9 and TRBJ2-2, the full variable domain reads DSGVTQTPKHLITATGQRVTLRCSPRSGDLSVYWYQQSLDQGLQFLIQYYNGEERAKGNILERFSAQQFPDLHSELNLSSLELGDSALYFCASSAGTGATGELFFGEGSRLTVL.

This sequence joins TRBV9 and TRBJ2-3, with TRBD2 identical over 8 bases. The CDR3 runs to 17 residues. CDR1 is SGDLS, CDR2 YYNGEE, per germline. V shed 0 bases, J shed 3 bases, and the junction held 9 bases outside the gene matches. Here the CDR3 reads CASSVDERGLTTDTQYF. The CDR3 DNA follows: TGTGCCAGCAGCGTAGATGAGCGGGGGCTCACTACAGATACGCAGTATTTT. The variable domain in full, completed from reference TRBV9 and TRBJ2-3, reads DSGVTQTPKHLITATGQRVTLRCSPRSGDLSVYWYQQSLDQGLQFLIQYYNGEERAKGNILERFSAQQFPDLHSELNLSSLELGDSALYFCASSVDERGLTTDTQYFGPGTRLTVL.

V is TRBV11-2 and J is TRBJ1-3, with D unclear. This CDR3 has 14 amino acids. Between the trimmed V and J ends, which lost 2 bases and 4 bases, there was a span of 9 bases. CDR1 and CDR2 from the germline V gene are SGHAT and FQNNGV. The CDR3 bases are TGTGCCAGCAGCTTATCAAATGTGGGAAACACCATATATTTT. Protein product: CASSLSNVGNTIYF.

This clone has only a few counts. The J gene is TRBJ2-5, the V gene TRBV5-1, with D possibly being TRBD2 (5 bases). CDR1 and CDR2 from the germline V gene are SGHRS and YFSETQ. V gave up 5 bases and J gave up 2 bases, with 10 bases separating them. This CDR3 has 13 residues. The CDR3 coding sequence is TGCGCCAGCAGTCTCGGGGAACAAGAGACCCAGTACTTC. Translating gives CASSLGEQETQYF.

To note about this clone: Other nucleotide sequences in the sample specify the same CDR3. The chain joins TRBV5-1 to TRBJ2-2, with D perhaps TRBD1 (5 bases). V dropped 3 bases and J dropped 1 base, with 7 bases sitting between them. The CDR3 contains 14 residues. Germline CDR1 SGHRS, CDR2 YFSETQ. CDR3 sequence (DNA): TGCGCCAGCAGCTCCGGACAGAACACCGGGGAGCTGTTTTTT. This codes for CASSSGQNTGELFF.

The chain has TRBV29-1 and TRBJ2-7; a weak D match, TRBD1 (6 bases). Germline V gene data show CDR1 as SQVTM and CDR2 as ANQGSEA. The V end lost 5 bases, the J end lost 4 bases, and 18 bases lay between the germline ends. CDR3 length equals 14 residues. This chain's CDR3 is CSVTSGHGRYEQYF. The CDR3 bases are TGCAGCGTTACATCGGGACACGGACGATACGAGCAGTACTTC.

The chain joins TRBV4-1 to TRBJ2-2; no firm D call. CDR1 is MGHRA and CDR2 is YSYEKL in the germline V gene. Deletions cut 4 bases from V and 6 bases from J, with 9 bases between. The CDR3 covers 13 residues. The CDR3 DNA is TGCGCCAGCAGCCGAGAGGCTTCCGGGGAGCTGTTTTTT. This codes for CASSREASGELFF.

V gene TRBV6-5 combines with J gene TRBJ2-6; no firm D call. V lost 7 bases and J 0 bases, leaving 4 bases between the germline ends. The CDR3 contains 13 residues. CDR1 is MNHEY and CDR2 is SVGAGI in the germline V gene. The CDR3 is CASMRSGANVLTF. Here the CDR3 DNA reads TGTGCCAGCATGCGCTCTGGGGCCAACGTCCTGACTTTC.

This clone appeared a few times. In DNA, the CDR3 is TGCGCCAGCAGCCGAGACGATCTTAATGAAAAACTGTTTTTT. It yields the protein CASSRDDLNEKLFF. This chain uses TRBV4-3 with TRBJ1-4, with D uncertain. Germline lookup yields CDR1 LGHNA and CDR2 YSLEER. This CDR3 region has 14 residues. V was pared by 4 bases and J by 4 bases, with 10 bases between.

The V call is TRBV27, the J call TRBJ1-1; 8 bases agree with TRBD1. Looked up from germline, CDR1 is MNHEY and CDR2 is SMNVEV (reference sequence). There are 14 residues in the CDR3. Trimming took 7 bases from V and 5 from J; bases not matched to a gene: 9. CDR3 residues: CASNQDRDRTEAFF. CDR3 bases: TGTGCCAGCAACCAAGACAGGGACAGGACTGAAGCTTTCTTT.

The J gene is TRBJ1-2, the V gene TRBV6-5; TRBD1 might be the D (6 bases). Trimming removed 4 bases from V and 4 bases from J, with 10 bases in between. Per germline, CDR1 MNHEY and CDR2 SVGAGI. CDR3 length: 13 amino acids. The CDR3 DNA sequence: TGTGCCAGCAGTTCACAGGGCGCCTATGGCTACACCTTC. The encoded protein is CASSSQGAYGYTF.

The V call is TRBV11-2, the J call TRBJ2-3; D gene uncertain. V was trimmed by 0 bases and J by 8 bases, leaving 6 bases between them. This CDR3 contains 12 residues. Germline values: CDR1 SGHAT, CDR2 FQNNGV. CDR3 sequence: CASSLDLGTQYF. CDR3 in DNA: TGTGCCAGCAGCTTAGATCTTGGTACGCAGTATTTT.

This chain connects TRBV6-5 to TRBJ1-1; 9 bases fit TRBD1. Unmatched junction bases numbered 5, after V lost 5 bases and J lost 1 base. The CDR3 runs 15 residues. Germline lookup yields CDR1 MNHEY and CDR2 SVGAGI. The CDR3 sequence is CASSTQGARNTEAFF. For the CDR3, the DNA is TGTGCCAGCAGTACACAGGGGGCAAGGAACACTGAAGCTTTCTTT.

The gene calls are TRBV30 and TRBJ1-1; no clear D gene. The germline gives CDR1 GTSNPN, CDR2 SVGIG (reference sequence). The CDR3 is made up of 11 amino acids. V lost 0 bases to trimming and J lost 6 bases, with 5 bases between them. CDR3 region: CAWSVGAEAFF. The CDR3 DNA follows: TGTGCCTGGAGTGTGGGCGCTGAAGCTTTCTTT.

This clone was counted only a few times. The CDR3 DNA is TGCAGCGGGGTATCTACGCCGAACACTGAAGCTTTCTTT. Translating it yields CSGVSTPNTEAFF. The V gene is TRBV29-1, the J gene TRBJ1-1; D is ambiguous. Germline lookup yields CDR1 SQVTM and CDR2 ANQGSEA. The V gene lost 7 bases and the J gene lost 1 base, with 13 bases spanning the gap. The CDR3 sequence is 13 residues long.

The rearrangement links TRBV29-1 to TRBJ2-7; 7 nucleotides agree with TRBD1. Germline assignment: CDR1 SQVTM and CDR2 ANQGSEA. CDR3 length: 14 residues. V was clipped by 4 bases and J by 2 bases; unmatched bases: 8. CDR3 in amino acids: CSVAFRQGPYEQYF. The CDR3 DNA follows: TGCAGCGTTGCCTTTCGACAGGGTCCCTACGAGCAGTACTTC.

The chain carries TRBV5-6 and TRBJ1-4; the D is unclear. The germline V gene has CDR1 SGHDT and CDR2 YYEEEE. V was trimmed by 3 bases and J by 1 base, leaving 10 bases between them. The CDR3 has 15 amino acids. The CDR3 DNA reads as TGTGCCAGCAGCTGGTCCCGACTAACTAATGAAAAACTGTTTTTT. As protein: CASSWSRLTNEKLFF. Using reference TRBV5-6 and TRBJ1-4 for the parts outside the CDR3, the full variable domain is DAGVTQSPTHLIKTRGQQVTLRCSPKSGHDTVSWYQQALGQGPQFIFQYYEEEERQRGNFPDRFSGHQFPNYSSELNVNALLLGDSALYLCASSWSRLTNEKLFFGSGTQLSVL.

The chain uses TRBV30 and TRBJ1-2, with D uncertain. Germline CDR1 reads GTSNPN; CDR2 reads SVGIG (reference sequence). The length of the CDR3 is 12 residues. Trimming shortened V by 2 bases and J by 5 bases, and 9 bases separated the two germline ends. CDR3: CAWSMGLYGYTF. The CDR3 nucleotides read TGTGCCTGGAGTATGGGTTTGTATGGCTACACCTTC.

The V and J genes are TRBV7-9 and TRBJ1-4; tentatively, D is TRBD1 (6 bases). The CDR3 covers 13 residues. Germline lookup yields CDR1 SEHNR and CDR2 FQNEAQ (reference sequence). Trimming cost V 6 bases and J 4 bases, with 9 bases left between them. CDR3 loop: CASRQGGNEKLFF. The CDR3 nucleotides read TGTGCCAGCAGACAGGGAGGTAATGAAAAACTGTTTTTT.

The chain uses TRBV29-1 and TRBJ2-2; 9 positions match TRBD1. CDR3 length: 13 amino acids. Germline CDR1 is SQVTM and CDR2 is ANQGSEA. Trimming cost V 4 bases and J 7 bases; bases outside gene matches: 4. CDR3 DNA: TGCAGCGTTGGGGACAGGGATATCGGGGAGCTGTTTTTT. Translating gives CSVGDRDIGELFF.

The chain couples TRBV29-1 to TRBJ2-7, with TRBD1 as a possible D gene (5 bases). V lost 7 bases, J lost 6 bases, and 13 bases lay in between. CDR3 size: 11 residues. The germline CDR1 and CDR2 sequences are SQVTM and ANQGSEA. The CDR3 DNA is TGCAGCGCTAGGGGTACGGGCGAGCAGTACTTC. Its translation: CSARGTGEQYF.